This T cell receptor beta chain was identified during a study of blood T cells in healthy people across ages. Per the germline V gene, CDR1 is DFQATT and CDR2 is SNEGSKA (reference sequence). This CDR3 region has 15 residues. Unmatched junction bases numbered 9, after V lost 0 bases and J lost 8 bases. Primers used in a second PCR of about 6 to 11 cycles were a sample-barcoded 5' primer and a J-beta primer mix. A template-switch adaptor containing 12 random nucleotides labeled each cDNA molecule. MiXCR, run by TCRdb on the 5' RACE reads, gives a single entry per CDR3 protein. Of 920,000 or so distinct CDR3 sequences listed, more than 35% are singletons.

The specimen was blood. V usage is TRBV20-1 and J usage is TRBJ2-1; TRBD2 agrees at 8 bases. This sequence was found in a woman in her sixties or seventies in good health. CDR3 in amino acids: CSARDLSGSWDEQFF. In nucleotides, the CDR3 is TGCAGTGCTAGAGACTTGAGCGGGAGTTGGGATGAGCAGTTCTTC.